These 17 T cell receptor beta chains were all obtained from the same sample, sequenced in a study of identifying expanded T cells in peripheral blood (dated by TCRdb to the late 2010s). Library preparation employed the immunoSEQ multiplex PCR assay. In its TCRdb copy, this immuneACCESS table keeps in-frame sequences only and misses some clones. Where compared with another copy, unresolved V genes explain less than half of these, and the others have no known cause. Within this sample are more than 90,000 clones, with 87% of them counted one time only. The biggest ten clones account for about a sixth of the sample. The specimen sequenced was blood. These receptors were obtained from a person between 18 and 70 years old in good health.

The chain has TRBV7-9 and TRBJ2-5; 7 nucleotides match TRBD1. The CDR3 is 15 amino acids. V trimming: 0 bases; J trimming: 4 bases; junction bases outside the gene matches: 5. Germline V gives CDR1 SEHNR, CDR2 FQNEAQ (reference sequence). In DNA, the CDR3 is TGTGCCAGCAGCTTAGCCCTACAGGGGAGAGAGACCCAGTACTTC. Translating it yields CASSLALQGRETQYF.

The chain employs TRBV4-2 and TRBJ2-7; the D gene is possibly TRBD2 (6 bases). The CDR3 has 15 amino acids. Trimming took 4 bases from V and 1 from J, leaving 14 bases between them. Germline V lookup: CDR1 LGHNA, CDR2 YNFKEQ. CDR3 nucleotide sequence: TGTGCCAGCAGCCCATCCGGGACTGATTCCTACGAGCAGTACTTC. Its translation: CASSPSGTDSYEQYF.

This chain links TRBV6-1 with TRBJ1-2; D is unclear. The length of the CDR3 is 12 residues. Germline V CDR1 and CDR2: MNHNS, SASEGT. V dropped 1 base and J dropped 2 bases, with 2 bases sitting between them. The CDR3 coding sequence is TGTGCCAGCAGTGAAGGGAACTATGGCTACACCTTC. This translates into CASSEGNYGYTF.

CDR3 amino acids: CASSHDVDEKLFF. In DNA form, the CDR3 reads TGTGCCAGCAGCCATGACGTTGATGAAAAACTGTTTTTT. This chain uses TRBV7-8 with TRBJ1-4, with unresolved D. Looked up from germline, CDR1 is SGHVS and CDR2 is FQNEAQ. The V and J ends lost 5 bases and 6 bases respectively, with 10 bases between them. The CDR3 spans 13 residues.

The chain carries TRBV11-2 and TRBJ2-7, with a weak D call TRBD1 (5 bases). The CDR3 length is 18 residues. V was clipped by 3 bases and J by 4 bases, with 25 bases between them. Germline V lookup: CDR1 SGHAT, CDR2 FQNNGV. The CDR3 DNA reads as TGTGCCAGCAGCTTCCCCACGAGAGTAGGGGTCCTCCGATACGAGCAGTACTTC. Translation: CASSFPTRVGVLRYEQYF.

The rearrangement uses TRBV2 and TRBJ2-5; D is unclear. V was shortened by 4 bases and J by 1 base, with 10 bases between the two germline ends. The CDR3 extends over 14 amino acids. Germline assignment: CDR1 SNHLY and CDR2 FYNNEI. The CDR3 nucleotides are TGTGCCAGCAGTGCTGACACGGTCCAAGAGACCCAGTACTTC. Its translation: CASSADTVQETQYF.

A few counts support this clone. CDR3 bases: TGTGCCAGCAGTTCATCCTGGGTAGCTTTCCCCCTCCACTTT. This sequence encodes CASSSSWVAFPLHF. V usage is TRBV27 and J usage is TRBJ1-6, with D unresolved. The V gene's germline CDR1 is MNHEY and CDR2 SMNVEV (reference sequence). Trimming took 4 bases from V and 13 from J, leaving 17 bases between them. The CDR3 consists of 14 residues.

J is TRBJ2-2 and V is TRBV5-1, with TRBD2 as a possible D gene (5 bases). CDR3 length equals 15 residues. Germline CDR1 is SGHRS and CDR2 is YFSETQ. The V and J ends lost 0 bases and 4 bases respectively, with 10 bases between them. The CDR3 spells CASSLALVSTGELFF. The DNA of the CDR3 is TGCGCCAGCAGCTTGGCACTAGTCTCCACCGGGGAGCTGTTTTTT.

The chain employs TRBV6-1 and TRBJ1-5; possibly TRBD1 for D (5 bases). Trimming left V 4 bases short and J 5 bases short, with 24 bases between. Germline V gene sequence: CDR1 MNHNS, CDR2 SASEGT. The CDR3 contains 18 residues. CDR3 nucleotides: TGTGCCAGCAGTGGGAATTTCCGGGCGGGAGGGGCCGATCAGCCCCAGCATTTT. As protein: CASSGNFRAGGADQPQHF.

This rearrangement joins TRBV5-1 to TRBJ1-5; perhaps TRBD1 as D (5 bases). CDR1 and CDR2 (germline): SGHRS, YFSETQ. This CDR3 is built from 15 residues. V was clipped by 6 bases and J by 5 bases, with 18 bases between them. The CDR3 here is CASTKPLRGDQPQHF. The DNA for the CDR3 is TGCGCCAGCACTAAACCCCTAAGGGGTGATCAGCCCCAGCATTTT.

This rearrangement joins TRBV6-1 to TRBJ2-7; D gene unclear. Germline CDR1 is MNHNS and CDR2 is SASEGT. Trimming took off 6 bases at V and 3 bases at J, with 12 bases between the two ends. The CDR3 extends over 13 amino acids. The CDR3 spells CASSLRRDYEQYF. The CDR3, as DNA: TGTGCCAGCAGCCTGAGAAGGGACTACGAGCAGTACTTC.

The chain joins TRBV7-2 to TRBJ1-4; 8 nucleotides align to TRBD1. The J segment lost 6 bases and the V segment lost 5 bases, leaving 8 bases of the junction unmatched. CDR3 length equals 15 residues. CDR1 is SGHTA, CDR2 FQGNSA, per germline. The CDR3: CASSPRTGRDEKLFF. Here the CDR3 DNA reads TGTGCCAGCAGCCCACGGACAGGGAGGGATGAAAAACTGTTTTTT.

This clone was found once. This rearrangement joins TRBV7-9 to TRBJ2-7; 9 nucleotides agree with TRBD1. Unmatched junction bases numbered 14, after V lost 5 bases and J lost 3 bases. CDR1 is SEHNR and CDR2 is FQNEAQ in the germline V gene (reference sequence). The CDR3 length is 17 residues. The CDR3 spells CASSPFPGQGVVYEQYF. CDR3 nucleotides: TGTGCCAGCAGCCCCTTCCCGGGACAGGGTGTTGTCTACGAGCAGTACTTC.

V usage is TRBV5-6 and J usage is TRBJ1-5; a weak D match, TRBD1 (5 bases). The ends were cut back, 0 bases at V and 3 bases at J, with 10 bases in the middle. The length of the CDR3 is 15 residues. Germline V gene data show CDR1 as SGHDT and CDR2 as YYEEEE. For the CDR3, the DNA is TGTGCCAGCAGCTTGGGCGGACACGACAATCAGCCCCAGCATTTT. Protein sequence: CASSLGGHDNQPQHF.

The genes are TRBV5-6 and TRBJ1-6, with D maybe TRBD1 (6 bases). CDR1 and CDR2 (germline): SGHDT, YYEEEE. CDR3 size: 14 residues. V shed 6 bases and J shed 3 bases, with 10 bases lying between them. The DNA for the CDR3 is TGTGCCAGCACAGAACAGGGCTATAATTCACCCCTCCACTTT. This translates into CASTEQGYNSPLHF.

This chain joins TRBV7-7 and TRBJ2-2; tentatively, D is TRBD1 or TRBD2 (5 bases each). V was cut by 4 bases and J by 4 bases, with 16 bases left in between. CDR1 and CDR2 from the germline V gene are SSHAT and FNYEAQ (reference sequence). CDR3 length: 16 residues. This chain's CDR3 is CASSSLPGAGTGELFF. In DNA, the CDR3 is TGTGCCAGCAGCTCCCTCCCCGGGGCCGGCACCGGGGAGCTGTTTTTT.

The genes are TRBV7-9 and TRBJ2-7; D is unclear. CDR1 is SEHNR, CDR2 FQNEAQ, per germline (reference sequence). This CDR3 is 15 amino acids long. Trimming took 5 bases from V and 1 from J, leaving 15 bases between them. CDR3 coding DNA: TGTGCCAGCAGCCTCGAAGGGTCTAGTTCCTACGAGCAGTACTTC. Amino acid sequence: CASSLEGSSSYEQYF.